Sequencing of this T cell receptor beta chain was carried out in a study of blood T cell repertoires in COVID-19. Authors' analysis steps: Nucleated cell counts were estimated from reference gene primer amplification. This table comes from immunoSEQ multiplex PCR, and its TCRdb copy is limited to in-frame clones, with some not included. V and J calls and clone size are given by that table; D and trimming were obtained from the DNA. The sample contains 250,000 to 400,000 clones, more than 70% of which appear only once. In Seattle, patients joined the study during active infection and were tracked longitudinally. This clone appeared a single time. The TCR was taken from a woman younger than 45 with COVID-19, enrolled during active disease. The sequenced sample was peripheral blood.

Here the CDR3 DNA reads TGTGCCAGCAGCTGCGGGACAGTTGGCAATCAGCCCCAGCATTTT. Translation gives CASSCGTVGNQPQHF. The chain carries TRBV5-7 and TRBJ1-5; TRBD1 matches at 7 bases. TRBV5-7 is an ORF for which the function is uncertain. This CDR3 has 15 amino acids. The junction had 5 bases not matched to a gene; V was cut back by 3 bases and J by 2 bases.